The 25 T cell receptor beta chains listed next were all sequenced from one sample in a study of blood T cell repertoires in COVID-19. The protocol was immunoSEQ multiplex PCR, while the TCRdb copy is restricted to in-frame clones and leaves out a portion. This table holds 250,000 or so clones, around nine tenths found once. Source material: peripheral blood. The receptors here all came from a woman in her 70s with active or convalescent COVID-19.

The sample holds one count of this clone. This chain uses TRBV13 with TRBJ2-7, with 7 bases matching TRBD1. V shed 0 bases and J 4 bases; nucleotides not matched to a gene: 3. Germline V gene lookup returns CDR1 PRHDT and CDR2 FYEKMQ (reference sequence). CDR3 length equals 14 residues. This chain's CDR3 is CASSLGGTEYEQYF. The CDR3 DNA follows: TGTGCCAGCAGCTTAGGCGGGACAGAATACGAGCAGTACTTC. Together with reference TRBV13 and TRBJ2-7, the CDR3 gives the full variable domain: AAGVIQSPRHLIKEKRETATLKCYPIPRHDTVYWYQQGPGQDPQFLISFYEKMQSDKGSIPDRFSAQQFSDYHSELNMSSLELGDSALYFCASSLGGTEYEQYFGPGTRLTVT.

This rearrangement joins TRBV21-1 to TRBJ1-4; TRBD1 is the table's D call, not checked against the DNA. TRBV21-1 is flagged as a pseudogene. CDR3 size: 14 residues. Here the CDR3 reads CASSEQGRAEKLFF. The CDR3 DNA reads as TGTGCCAGCAGCGAACAGGGAAGGGCTGAAAAACTGTTTTTT.

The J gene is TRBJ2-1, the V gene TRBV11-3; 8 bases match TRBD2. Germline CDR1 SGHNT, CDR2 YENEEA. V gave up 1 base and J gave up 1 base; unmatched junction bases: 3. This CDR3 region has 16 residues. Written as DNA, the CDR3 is TGTGCCAGCAGCTTAGTGGTAGCGGGATCCTACAATGAGCAGTTCTTC. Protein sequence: CASSLVVAGSYNEQFF. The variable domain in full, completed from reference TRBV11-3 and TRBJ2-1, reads EAGVVQSPRYKIIEKKQPVAFWCNPISGHNTLYWYLQNLGQGPELLIRYENEEAVDDSQLPKDRFSAERLKGVDSTLKIQPAELGDSAVYLCASSLVVAGSYNEQFFGPGTRLTVL.

CDR3 in amino acids: CASNSRFESEAFF. Here the CDR3 DNA reads TGTGCCAGCAATAGTCGTTTTGAGTCGGAAGCTTTCTTT. The chain recombines TRBV7-2 with TRBJ1-1; D unclear. Germline lookup yields CDR1 SGHTA and CDR2 FQGNSA. This CDR3 spans 13 amino acids. The ends were cut back, 7 bases at V and 8 bases at J, with 17 bases in the middle.

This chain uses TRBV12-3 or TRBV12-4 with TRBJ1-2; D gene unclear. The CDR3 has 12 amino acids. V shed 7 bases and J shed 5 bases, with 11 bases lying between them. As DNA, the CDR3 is TGTGCCAGCACTTGGGGAGGGTATGGCTACACCTTC. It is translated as CASTWGGYGYTF.

The DNA of the CDR3 is TGTGCCACCAGCAGAGTGGGGAATACCGGGACACCCTTTCAGTACTTC. Translation: CATSRVGNTGTPFQYF. The gene calls are TRBV15 and TRBJ2-4; D perhaps matches TRBD1 (6 bases). Germline CDR1 reads LNHNV; CDR2 reads YYDKDF (reference sequence). The CDR3 is made up of 16 amino acids. Deletions cut 1 base from V and 11 bases from J, with 21 bases between. Supplemented by reference TRBV15 and TRBJ2-4, the full variable domain reads DAMVIQNPRYQVTQFGKPVTLSCSQTLNHNVMYWYQQKSSQAPKLLFHYYDKDFNNEADTPDNFQSRRPNTSFCFLDIRSPGLGDTAMYLCATSRVGNTGTPFQYFGAGTRLSVL.

The CDR3 reads CASSFDTVNTEAFF. The CDR3 nucleotides read TGTGCCAGCAGCTTTGACACGGTGAACACTGAAGCTTTCTTT. The chain uses TRBV7-8 and TRBJ1-1; D unresolved. V was shortened by 3 bases and J by 0 bases, with 8 bases between the two germline ends. The length of the CDR3 is 14 residues. Germline loops: CDR1 SGHVS, CDR2 FQNEAQ.

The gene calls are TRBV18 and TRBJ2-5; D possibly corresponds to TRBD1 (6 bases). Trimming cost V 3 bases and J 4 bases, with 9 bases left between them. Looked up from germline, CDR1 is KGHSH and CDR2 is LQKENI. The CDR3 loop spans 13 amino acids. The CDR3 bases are TGTGCCAGCTCACCCATAGGGGGAGAGACCCAGTACTTC. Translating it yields CASSPIGGETQYF.

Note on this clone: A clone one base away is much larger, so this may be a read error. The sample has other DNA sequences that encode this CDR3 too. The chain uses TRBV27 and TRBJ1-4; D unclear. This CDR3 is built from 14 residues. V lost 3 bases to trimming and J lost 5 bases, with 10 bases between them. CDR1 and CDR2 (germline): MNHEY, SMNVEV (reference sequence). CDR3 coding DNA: TGTGCCAGCAGTTTTGGGCAGGCGAATGAAAAACTGTTTTTT. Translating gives CASSFGQANEKLFF.

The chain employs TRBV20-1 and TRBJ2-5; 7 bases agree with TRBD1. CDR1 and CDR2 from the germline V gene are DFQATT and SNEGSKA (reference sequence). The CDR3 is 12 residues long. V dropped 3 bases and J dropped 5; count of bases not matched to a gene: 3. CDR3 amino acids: CSASGTEETQYF. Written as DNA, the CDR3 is TGCAGTGCTAGTGGGACAGAGGAGACCCAGTACTTC.

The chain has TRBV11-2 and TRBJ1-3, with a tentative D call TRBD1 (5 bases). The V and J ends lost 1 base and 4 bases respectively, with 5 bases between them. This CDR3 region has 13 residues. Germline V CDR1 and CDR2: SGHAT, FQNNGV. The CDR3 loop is CASSLGGGNTIYF. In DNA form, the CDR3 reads TGTGCCAGCAGCTTAGGGGGCGGAAACACCATATATTTT.

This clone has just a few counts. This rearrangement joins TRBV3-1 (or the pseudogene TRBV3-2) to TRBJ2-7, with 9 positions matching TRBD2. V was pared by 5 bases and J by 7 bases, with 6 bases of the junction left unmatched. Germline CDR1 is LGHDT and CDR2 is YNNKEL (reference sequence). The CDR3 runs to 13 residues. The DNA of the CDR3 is TGTGCCAGCAGCTATTCTAGCGGGGCGGAGCAGTACTTC. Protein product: CASSYSSGAEQYF.

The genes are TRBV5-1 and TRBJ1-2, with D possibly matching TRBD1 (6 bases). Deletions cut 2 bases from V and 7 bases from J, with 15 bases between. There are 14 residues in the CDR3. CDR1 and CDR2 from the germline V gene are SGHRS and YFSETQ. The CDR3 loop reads CASSLSAGASGYTF. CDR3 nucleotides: TGCGCCAGCAGCTTATCGGCAGGGGCTTCTGGCTACACCTTC.

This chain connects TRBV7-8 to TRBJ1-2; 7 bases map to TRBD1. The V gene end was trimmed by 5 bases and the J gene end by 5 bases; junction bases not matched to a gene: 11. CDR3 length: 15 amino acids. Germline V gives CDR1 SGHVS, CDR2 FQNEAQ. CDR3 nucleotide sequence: TGTGCCAGCAGCCCCGGCAGACAGGGACCATATGGCTACACCTTC. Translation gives CASSPGRQGPYGYTF.

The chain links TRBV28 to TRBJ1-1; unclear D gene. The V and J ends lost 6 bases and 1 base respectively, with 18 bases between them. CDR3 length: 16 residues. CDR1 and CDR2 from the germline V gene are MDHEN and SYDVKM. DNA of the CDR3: TGTGCCAGCAGCCCCGCGGGTGGTGGGCCGAACACTGAAGCTTTCTTT. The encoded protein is CASSPAGGGPNTEAFF.

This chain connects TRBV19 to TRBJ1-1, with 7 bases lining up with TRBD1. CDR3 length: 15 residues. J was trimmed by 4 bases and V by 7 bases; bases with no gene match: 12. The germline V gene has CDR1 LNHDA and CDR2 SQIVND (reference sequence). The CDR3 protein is CASTLWRGRPTEAFF. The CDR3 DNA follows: TGTGCCAGTACCCTATGGAGGGGGCGCCCCACTGAAGCTTTCTTT.

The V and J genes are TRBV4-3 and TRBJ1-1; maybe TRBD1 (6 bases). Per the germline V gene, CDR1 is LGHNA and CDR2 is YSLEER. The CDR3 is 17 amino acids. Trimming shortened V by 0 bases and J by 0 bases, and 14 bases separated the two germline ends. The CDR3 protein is CASSQEKGVIMNTEAFF. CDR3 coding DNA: TGCGCCAGCAGCCAAGAAAAGGGGGTGATCATGAACACTGAAGCTTTCTTT.

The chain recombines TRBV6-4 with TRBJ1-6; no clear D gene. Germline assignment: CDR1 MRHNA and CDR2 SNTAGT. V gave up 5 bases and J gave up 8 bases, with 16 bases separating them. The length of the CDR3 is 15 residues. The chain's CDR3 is CASSRTHRRDSPLHF. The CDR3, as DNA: TGTGCCAGCAGTCGAACCCACCGTAGAGATTCACCCCTCCACTTT.

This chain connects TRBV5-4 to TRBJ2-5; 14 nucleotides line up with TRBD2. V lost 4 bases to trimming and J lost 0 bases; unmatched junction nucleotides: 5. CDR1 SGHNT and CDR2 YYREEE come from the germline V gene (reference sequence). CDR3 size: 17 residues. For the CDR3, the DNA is TGTGCCAGCAGCCCCGGGACTAGCGGGGGAAACCAAGAGACCCAGTACTTC. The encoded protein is CASSPGTSGGNQETQYF.

The CDR3 sequence is CASSRDRGLSPLHF. In DNA, the CDR3 is TGTGCCAGCAGCCGAGACAGGGGGCTTTCACCCCTCCACTTT. The chain has TRBV14 and TRBJ1-6; 10 bases map to TRBD1. CDR1 is SGHDN, CDR2 FVKESK, per germline. With V trimmed by 4 bases and J by 9 bases, 3 bases remained unmatched. The CDR3 is 14 residues long.

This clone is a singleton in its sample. CDR3 protein: CASSTPGQGARDGYTF. CDR3 nucleotide sequence: TGTGCCAGCAGTACGCCGGGACAGGGGGCAAGGGATGGCTACACCTTC. This chain joins TRBV27 and TRBJ1-2; 12 nucleotides match TRBD1. CDR1 is MNHEY, CDR2 SMNVEV, per germline (reference sequence). J was trimmed by 6 bases and V by 5 bases; bases with no gene match: 10. The CDR3 spans 16 residues.

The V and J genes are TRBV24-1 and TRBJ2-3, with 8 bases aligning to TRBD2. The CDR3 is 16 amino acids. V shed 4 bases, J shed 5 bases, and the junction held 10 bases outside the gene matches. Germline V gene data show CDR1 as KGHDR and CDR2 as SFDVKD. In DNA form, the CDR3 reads TGTGCCACCAGTGACCGGCGGGGGGAAACGGGAGATACGCAGTATTTT. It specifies CATSDRRGETGDTQYF.

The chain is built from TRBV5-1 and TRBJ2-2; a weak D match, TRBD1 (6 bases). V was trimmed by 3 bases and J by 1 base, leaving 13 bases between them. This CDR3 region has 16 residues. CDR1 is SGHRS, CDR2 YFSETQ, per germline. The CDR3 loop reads CASSYYRDLNTGELFF. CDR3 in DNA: TGCGCCAGCAGCTACTACAGGGATTTGAACACCGGGGAGCTGTTTTTT.

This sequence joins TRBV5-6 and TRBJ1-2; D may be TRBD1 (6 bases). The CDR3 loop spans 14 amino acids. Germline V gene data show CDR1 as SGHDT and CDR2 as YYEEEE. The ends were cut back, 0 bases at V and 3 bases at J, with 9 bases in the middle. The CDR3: CASSLGGGDYGYTF. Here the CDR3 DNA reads TGTGCCAGCAGCTTGGGTGGGGGCGACTATGGCTACACCTTC.

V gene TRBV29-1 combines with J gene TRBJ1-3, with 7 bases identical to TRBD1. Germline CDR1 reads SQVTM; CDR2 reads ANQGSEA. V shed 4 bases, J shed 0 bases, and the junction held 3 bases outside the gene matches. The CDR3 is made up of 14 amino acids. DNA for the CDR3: TGCAGCGTTGCCAACAGGGGCTCTGGAAACACCATATATTTT. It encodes CSVANRGSGNTIYF.